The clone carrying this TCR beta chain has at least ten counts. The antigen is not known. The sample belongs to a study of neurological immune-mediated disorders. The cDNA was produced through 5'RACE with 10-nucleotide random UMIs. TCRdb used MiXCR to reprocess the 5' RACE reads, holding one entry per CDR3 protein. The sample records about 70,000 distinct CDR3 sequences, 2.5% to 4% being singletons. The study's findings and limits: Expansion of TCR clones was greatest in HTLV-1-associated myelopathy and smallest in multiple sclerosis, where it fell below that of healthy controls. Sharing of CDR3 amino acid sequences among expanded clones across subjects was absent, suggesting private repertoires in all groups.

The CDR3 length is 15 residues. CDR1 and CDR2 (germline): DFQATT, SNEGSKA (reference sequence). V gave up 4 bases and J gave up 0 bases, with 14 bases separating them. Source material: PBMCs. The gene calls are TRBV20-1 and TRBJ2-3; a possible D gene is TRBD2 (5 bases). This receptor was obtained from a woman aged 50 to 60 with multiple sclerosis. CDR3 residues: CSAIMTTTSTDTQYF. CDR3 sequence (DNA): TGCAGTGCTATAATGACTACAACAAGCACAGATACGCAGTATTTT.